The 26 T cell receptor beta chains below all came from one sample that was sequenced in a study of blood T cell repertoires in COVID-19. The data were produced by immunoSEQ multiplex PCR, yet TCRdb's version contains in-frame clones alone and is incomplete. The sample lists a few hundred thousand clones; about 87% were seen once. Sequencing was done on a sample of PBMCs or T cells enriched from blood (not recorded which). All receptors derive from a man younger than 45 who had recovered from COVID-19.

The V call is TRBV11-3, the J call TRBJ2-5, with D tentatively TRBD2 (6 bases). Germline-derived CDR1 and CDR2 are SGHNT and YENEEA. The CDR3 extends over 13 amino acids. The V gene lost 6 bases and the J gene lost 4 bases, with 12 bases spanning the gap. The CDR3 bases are TGTGCCAGCAGTCCAACTAGCAGAGAGACCCAGTACTTC. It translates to CASSPTSRETQYF.

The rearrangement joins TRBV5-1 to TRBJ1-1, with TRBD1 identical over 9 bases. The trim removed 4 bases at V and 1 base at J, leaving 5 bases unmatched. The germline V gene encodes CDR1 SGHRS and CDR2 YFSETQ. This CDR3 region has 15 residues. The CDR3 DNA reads TGCGCCAGCAGCCTATCGACAGGGGGGAACACTGAAGCTTTCTTT. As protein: CASSLSTGGNTEAFF.

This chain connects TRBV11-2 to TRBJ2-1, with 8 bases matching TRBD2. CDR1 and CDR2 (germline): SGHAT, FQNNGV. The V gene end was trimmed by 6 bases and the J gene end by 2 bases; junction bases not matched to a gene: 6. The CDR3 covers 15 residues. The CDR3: CASRFTSGTYNEQFF. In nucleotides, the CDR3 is TGTGCCAGCAGGTTTACTAGCGGAACCTACAATGAGCAGTTCTTC.

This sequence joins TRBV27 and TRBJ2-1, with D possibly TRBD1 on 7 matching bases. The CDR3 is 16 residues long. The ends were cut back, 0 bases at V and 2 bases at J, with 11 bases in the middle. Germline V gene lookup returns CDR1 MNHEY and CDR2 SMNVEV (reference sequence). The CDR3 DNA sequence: TGTGCCAGCAGTTTATCGGCGGGACAGACCTACAATGAGCAGTTCTTC. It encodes CASSLSAGQTYNEQFF.

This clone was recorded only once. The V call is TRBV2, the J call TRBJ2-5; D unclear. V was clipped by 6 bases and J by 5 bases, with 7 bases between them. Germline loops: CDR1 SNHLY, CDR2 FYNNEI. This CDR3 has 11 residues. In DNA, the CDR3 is TGTGCCAGCAGCCAACACGAGACCCAGTACTTC. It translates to CASSQHETQYF.

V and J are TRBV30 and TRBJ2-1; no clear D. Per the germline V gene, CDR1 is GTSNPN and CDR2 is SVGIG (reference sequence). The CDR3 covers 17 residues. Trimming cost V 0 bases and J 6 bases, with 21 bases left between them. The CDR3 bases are TGTGCCTGGAGTGTACCTTTAGAGAAGTTCATCGGCAATGAGCAGTTCTTC. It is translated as CAWSVPLEKFIGNEQFF.

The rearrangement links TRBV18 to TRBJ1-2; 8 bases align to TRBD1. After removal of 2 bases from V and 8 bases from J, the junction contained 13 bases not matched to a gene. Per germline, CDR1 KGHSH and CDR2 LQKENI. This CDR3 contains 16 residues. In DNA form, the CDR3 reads TGTGCCAGCTCACCATGGAGGGACAGGCCGGTCGCCGGCTACACCTTC. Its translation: CASSPWRDRPVAGYTF.

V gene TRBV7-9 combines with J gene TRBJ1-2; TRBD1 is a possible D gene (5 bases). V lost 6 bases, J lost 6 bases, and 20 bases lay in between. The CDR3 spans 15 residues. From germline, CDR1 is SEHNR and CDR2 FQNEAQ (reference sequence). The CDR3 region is CASRSPRGGSNGYTF. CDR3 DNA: TGTGCCAGCAGATCCCCGCGGGGGGGTTCGAATGGCTACACCTTC.

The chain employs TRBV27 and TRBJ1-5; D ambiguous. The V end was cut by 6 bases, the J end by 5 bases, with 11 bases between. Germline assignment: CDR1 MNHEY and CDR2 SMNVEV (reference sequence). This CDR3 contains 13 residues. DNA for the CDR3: TGTGCCAGCAGCCGGAAGGAGGATCAGCCCCAGCATTTT. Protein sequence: CASSRKEDQPQHF.

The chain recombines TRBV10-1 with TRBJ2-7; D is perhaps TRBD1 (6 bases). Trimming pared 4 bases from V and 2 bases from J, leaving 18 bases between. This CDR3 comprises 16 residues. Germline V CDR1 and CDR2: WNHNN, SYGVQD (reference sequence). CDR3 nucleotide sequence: TGCGCCAGCAGTGGAACAGGGTTGGGGTCTGCCTACGAGCAGTACTTC. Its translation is CASSGTGLGSAYEQYF.

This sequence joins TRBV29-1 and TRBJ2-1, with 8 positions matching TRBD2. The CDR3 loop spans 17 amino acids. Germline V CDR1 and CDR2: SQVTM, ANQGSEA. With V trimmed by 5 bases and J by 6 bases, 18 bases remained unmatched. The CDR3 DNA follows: TGCAGCGTTCTACTGTTACCGGGACTAGGGTCCACCAATGAGCAGTTCTTC. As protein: CSVLLLPGLGSTNEQFF.

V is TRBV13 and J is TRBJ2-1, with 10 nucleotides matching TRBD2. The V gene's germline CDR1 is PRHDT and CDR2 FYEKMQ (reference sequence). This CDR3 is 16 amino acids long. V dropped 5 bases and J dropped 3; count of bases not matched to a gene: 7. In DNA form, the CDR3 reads TGTGCCAGCAGCGCCCCTCTAGCGGGAGTCTACAATGAGCAGTTCTTC. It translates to CASSAPLAGVYNEQFF.

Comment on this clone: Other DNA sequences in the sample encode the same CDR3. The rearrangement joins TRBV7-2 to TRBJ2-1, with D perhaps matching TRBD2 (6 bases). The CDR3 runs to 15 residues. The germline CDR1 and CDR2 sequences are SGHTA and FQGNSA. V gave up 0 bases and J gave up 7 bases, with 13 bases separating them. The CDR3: CASSLAGGPGNEQFF. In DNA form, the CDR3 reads TGTGCCAGCAGCTTAGCAGGAGGGCCAGGGAATGAGCAGTTCTTC.

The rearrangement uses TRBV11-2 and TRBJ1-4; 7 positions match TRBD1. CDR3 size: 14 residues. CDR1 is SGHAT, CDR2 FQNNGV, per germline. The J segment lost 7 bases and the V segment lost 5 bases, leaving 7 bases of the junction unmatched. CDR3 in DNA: TGTGCCAGCAGCCGTAGGGGGCGGAGTGAAAAACTGTTTTTT. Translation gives CASSRRGRSEKLFF.

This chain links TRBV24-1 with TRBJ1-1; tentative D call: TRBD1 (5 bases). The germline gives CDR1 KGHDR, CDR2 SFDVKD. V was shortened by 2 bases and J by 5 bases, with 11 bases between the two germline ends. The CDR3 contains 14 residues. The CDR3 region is CATSDSGGVTEAFF. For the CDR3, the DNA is TGTGCCACCAGTGATTCCGGAGGGGTGACTGAAGCTTTCTTT.

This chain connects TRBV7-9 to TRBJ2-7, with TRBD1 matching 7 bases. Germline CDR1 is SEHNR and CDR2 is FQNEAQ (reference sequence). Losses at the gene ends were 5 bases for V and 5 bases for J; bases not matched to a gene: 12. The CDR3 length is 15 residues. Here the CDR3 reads CASSLRPTGSDEQYF. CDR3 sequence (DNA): TGTGCCAGCAGCCTCCGGCCGACAGGGTCGGACGAGCAGTACTTC.

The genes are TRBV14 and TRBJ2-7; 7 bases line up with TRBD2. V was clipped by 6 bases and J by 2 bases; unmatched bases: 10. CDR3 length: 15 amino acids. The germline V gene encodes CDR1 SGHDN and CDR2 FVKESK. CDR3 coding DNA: TGTGCCAGCAGTAAATTTATAGCGGGTGCCTACGAGCAGTACTTC. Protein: CASSKFIAGAYEQYF.

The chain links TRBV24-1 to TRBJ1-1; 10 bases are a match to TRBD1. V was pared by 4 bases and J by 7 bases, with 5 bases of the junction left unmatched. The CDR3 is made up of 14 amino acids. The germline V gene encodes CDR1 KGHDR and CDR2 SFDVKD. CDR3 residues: CATSEAGQGGEAFF. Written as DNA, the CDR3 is TGTGCCACCAGTGAGGCCGGACAGGGGGGTGAAGCTTTCTTT.

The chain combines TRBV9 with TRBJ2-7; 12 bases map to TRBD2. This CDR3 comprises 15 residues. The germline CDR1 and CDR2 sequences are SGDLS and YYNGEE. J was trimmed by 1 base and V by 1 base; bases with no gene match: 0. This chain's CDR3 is CASSVTSGRSYEQYF. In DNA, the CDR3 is TGTGCCAGCAGCGTAACTAGCGGGAGGTCCTACGAGCAGTACTTC.

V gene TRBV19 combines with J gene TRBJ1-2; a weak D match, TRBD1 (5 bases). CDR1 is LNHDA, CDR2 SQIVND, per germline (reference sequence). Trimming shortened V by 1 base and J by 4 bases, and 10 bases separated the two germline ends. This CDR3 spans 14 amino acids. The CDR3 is CASSIGGWSYGYTF. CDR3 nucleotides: TGTGCCAGTAGTATAGGGGGCTGGAGCTATGGCTACACCTTC.

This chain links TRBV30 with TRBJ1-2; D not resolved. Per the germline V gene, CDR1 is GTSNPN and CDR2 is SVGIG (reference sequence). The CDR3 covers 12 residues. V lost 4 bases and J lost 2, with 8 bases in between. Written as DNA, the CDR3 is TGTGCCTGGACGGAGAGCAACTATGGCTACACCTTC. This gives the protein CAWTESNYGYTF.

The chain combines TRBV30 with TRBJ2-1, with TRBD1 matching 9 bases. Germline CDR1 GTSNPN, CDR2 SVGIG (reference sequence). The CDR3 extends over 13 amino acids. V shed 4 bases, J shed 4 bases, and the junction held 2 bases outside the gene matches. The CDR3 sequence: CAWNRGRYNEQFF. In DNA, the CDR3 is TGTGCCTGGAACAGGGGGCGTTACAATGAGCAGTTCTTC.

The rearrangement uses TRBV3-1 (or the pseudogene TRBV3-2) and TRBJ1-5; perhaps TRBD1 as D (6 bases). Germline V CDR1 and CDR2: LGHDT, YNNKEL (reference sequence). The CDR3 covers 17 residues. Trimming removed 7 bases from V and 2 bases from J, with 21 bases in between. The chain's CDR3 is CASTSTNRDGGNQPQHF. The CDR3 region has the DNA TGTGCCAGCACCTCAACTAACAGGGATGGGGGCAATCAGCCCCAGCATTTT.

The CDR3 loop is CASSAPRRGPTDTQYF. As DNA, the CDR3 is TGTGCCAGCAGCGCGCCCCGGCGCGGTCCCACAGATACGCAGTATTTT. The chain couples TRBV9 to TRBJ2-3; the D is unclear. Per germline, CDR1 SGDLS and CDR2 YYNGEE. The CDR3 has 16 residues. V was cut by 3 bases and J by 2 bases, with 16 bases left in between.

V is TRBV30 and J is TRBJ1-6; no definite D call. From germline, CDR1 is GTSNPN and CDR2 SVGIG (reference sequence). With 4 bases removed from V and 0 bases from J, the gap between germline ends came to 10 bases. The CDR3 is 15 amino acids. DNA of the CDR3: TGTGCCTGGACCCTCGCGGTCTCCTATAATTCACCCCTCCACTTT. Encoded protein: CAWTLAVSYNSPLHF.

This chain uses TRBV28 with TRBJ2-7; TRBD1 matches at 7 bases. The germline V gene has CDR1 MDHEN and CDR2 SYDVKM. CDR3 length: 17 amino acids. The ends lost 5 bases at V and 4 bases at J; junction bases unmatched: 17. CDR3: CASSPATGEFSGYEQYF. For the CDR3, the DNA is TGTGCCAGCAGTCCCGCTACAGGGGAATTTTCTGGTTACGAGCAGTACTTC.